This T cell receptor (beta chain) was sequenced for a study of PD-1 blockade in classical Hodgkin lymphoma. V lost 5 bases to trimming and J lost 7 bases; unmatched junction nucleotides: 7. Germline V gene sequence: CDR1 ENHRY, CDR2 SYGVKD. The CDR3 is made up of 13 amino acids. Assay: immunoSEQ multiplex PCR; the TCRdb copy retains only in-frame clones and omits some. The sample lists 12,000 or so clones; about 85% were seen once. Time point meaning: cycle 4 day 1 (C4D1), after 6 weeks of nivolumab. Autologous stem cell transplantation was followed by relapse in every patient, and brentuximab vedotin exposure varied. Thawed PBMCs underwent magnetic negative selection to obtain purified CD8+ T cells.

Sequenced here: CD8+ T cells from blood, sampled before the fourth cycle of nivolumab. The genes are TRBV10-3 and TRBJ2-5; TRBD2 aligns across 7 bases. The TCR comes from a human donor with classical Hodgkin lymphoma. The donor label of this sample is uncertain. The CDR3 DNA reads TGTGCCATCAGTTCAGGACTAGGCCCGACCCAGTACTTC. Translating it yields CAISSGLGPTQYF.